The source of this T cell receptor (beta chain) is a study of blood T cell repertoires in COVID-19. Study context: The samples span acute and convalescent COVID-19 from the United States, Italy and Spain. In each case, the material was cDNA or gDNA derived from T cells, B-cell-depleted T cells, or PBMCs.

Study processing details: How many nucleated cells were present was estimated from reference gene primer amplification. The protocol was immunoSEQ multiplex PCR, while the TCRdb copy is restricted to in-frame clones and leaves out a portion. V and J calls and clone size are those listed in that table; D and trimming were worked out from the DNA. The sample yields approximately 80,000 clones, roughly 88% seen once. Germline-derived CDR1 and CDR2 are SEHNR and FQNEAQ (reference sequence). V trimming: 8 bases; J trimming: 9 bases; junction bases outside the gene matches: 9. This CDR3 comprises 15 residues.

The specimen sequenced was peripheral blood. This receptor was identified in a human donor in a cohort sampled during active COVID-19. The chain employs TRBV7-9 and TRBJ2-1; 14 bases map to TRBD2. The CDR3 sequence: CASGLAGGRAGEQFF. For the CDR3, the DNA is TGTGCCAGCGGACTAGCGGGAGGTCGGGCCGGTGAGCAGTTCTTC.